The T cell receptor (beta chain) described here comes from a study of control samples from healthy donors and cancer patients. The CDR3 has 16 residues. Trimming at V came to 2 bases and at J to 2 bases, leaving 8 bases not matched to a gene. Germline CDR1 SEHNR, CDR2 FQNEAQ (reference sequence). Data came from immunoSEQ multiplex PCR; TCRdb stores just in-frame clones and leaves some out. Of about 270,000 clones in the sample, about four fifths are singletons; the top ten hold 13%. The receptor was derived from a woman in her sixties or seventies with lung cancer. This sequence joins TRBV7-9 and TRBJ1-2, with 7 positions matching TRBD1. Sequences were obtained from PBMCs. CDR3 protein: CASSLPGTDANYGYTF. CDR3 DNA: TGTGCCAGCAGCTTACCCGGGACAGACGCAAACTATGGCTACACCTTC.